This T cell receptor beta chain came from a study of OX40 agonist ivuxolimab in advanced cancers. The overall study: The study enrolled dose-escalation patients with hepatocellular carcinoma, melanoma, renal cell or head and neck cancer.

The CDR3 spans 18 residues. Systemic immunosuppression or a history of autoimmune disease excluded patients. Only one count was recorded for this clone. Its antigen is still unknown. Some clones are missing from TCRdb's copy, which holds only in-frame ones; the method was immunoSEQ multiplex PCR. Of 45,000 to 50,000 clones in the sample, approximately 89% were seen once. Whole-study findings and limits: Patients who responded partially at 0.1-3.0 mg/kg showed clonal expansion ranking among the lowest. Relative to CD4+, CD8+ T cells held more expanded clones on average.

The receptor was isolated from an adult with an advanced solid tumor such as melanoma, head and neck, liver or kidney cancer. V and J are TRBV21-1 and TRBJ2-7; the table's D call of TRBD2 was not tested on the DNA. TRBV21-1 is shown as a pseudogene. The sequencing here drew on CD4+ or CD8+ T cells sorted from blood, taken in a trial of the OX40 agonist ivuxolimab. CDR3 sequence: CASSKGSGQGRVSYEQYV. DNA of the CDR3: TGTGCCAGCAGCAAAGGAAGCGGGCAGGGAAGAGTGTCCTACGAGCAGTACGTC.